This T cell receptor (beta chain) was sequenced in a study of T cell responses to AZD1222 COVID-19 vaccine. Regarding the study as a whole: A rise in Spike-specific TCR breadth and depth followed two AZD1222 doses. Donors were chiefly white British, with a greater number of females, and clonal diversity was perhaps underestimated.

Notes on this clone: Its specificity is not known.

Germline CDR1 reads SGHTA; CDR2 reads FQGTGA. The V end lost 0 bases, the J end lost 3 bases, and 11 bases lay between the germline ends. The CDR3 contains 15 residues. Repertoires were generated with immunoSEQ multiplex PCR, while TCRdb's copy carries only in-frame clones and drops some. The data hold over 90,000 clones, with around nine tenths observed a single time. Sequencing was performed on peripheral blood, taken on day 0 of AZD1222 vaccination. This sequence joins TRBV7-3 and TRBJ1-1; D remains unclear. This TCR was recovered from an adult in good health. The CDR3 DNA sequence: TGTGCCAGCAGCTTAACCCCTACGGGAGACACTGAAGCTTTCTTT. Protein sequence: CASSLTPTGDTEAFF.